This T cell receptor beta chain originates from a study of T cell responses to AZD1222 COVID-19 vaccine. Data came from immunoSEQ multiplex PCR; TCRdb stores just in-frame clones and leaves some out. This table has over 150,000 clones, 94% appearing once. With regard to this clone: Its target is not known.

Second-dose intervals of approximately 4 or approximately 12 weeks were pooled. Study-level findings and limits: Two AZD1222 doses significantly raised spike-specific TCR breadth and depth over controls.

In germline, CDR1 is MNHNY, CDR2 SVGAGI (reference sequence). The CDR3 is 15 residues long. V lost 6 bases and J lost 2; bases outside the gene matches: 9. The TCR sequence derives from an adult who received the AZD1222 COVID-19 vaccine. This sequence joins TRBV6-6 and TRBJ1-2; TRBD1 agrees at 7 bases. Sample: peripheral blood, taken 28 days after the second AZD1222 dose. This CDR3 reads CASSYGTVQNYGYTF. The CDR3 bases are TGTGCCAGCAGCTACGGGACAGTTCAAAACTATGGCTACACCTTC.